A single sample is the source of the 4 T cell receptor beta chains below, sequenced in a study of CD8 T cells in ankylosing spondylitis. Via MiXCR, TCRdb re-called the 5' RACE reads, giving one row per CDR3 protein. Among roughly 280,000 distinct CDR3 sequences listed, roughly 20% were seen once. The source material was blood, either unsorted or a sorted T cell fraction (not recorded which). These receptors were collected from a male donor with ankylosing spondylitis or in good health (not recorded which).

In this sample, this clonotype turned up a few times. The CDR3 coding sequence is TGCAGTGCCGGACAGGGGACCTATGGCTACACCTTC. This codes for CSAGQGTYGYTF. The chain carries TRBV20-1 and TRBJ1-2, with 9 bases identical to TRBD1. The V and J ends lost 6 bases and 4 bases, in that order; junction bases with no gene match: 3. Germline lookup yields CDR1 DFQATT and CDR2 SNEGSKA (reference sequence). This CDR3 contains 12 residues.

This rearrangement joins TRBV5-1 to TRBJ2-5; 11 nucleotides line up with TRBD1. This CDR3 spans 18 amino acids. Trimming took 4 bases from V and 4 from J; bases not matched to a gene: 15. From germline, CDR1 is SGHRS and CDR2 YFSETQ. CDR3 region: CASSPDPSGQGASETQYF. DNA for the CDR3: TGCGCCAGCAGCCCGGACCCATCAGGACAGGGGGCTTCAGAGACCCAGTACTTC.

This clonotype was seen only a few times. The V gene is TRBV7-7, the J gene TRBJ2-5; TRBD2 agrees at 7 bases. The CDR3 is 14 residues long. CDR1 is SSHAT and CDR2 is FNYEAQ in the germline V gene (reference sequence). The CDR3 DNA reads TGTGCTAGCGGCGGGGGAATGGGCCAAGAGACCCAGTACTTC. This encodes CASGGGMGQETQYF. Full variable domain (remainder filled in from reference TRBV7-7 and TRBJ2-5): GAGVSQSPRYKVTKRGQDVTLRCDPISSHATLYWYQQALGQGPEFLTYFNYEAQPDKSGLPSDRFSAERPEGSISTLTIQRTEQRDSAMYRCASGGGMGQETQYFGPGTRLLVL.

The CDR3 nucleotides read TGTGCCAGCAGTCGGGCCTCCTACGAGCAGTACGTC. It encodes CASSRASYEQYV. This chain links TRBV28 with TRBJ2-7, with no clear D. The length of the CDR3 is 12 residues. V lost 5 bases to trimming and J lost 0 bases, with 5 bases between them. Germline CDR1 and CDR2: MDHEN and SYDVKM.